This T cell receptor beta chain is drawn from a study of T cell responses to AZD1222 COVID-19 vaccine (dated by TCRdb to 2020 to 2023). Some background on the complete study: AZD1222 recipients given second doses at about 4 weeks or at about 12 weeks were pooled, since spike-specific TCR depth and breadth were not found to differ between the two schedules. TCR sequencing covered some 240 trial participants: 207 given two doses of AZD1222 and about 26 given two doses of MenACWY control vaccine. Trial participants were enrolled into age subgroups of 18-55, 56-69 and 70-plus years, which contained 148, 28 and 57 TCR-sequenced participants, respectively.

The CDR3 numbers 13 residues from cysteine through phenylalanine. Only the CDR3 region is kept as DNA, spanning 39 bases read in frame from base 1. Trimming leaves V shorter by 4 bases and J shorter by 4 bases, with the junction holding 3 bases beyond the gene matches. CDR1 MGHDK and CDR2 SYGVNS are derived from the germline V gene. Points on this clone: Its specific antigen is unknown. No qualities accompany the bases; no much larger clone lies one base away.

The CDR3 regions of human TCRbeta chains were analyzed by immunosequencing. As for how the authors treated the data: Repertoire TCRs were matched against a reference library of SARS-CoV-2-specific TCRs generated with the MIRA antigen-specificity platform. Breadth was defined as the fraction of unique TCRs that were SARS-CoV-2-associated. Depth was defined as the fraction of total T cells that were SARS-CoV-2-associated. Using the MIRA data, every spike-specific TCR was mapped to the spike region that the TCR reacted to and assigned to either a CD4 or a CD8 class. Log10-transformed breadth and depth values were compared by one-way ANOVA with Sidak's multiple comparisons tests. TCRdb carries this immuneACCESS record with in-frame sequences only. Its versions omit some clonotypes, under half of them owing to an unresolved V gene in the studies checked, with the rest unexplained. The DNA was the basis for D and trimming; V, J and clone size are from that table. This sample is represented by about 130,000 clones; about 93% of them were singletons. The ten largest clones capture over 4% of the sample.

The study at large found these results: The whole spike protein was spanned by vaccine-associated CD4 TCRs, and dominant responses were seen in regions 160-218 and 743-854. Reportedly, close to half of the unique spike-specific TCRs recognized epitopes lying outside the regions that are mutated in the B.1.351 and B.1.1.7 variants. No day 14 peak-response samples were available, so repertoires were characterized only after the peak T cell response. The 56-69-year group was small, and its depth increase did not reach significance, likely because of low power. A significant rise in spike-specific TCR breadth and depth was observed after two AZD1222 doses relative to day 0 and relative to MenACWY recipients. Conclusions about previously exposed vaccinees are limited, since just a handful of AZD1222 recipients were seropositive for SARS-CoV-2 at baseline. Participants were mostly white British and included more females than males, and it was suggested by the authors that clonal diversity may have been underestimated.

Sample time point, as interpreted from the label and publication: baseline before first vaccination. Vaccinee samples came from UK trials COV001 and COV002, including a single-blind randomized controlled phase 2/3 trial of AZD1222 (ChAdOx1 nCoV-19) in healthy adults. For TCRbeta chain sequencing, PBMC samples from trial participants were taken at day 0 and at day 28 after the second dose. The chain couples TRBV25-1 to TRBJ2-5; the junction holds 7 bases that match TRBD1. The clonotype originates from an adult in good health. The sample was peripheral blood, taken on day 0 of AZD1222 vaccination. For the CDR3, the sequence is CASSGTGLETQYF. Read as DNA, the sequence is TGTGCCAGCAGTGGGACAGGATTAGAGACCCAGTACTTC. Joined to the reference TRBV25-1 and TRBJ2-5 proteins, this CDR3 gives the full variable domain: EADIYQTPRYLVIGTGKKITLECSQTMGHDKMYWYQQDPGMELHLIHYSYGVNSTEKGDLSSESTVSRIRTEHFPLTLESARPSHTSQYLCASSGTGLETQYFGPGTRLLVL.